This TCR beta chain was profiled in a study of identical twins (TCRdb year 2016). Regarding the complete study: TCR alpha and beta repertoires from monozygotic twins, unrelated adults of various ages and cord blood were deep-sequenced to test whether fetal clonotypes persist. To rule out contamination, replicate twin experiments were performed at different times with different library preparation protocols.

The library was built by means of 5' RACE. The sequencer listed for this sample is Illumina HiSeq 2000. A universal primer binding site was introduced by template switching, and a unique molecular identifier was present in the final cDNA, enabling accurate counting of TCR cDNA molecules. Specific primers in the conserved constant-segment region were used to synthesize first-strand cDNA for the TCR alpha and beta chains. Each cDNA library was double barcoded, with a SMART-Mk sample barcode plus Illumina barcodes, to control for contamination. TruSeq adapter sequences along with Illumina sample barcodes were introduced in two successive PCR steps. The Illumina HiSeq platform was used with custom primers to sequence TCR alpha and beta cDNA libraries. In the source study's methods: MiGEC was used to process raw reads and extract unique molecular identifiers, and MiXCR was used to find CDR3 positions. Recombination models were inferred per individual with the repgenHMM and IGoR tools using an EM algorithm. Shared clonotype analysis was performed with the tcR package in R, normalizing sharing by the product of cloneset sizes. Out-of-frame nonproductive sequences were analyzed to study raw recombination free of thymic and clonal selection effects. TCRdb applied fastp at Q25 and MiXCR to the public reads, then kept only in-frame beta chains. Identical CDR3 protein sequences are pooled into one entry, listed with their most common genes and DNA. These V and J calls originate from TCRdb's pipeline instead of the authors' own analysis. Within this sample are a few hundred thousand distinct CDR3 sequences, with about 9% of them counted one time only. The ten largest clones represent approximately 9.3% of the sample.

Clipping removes 0 bases from V and 4 bases from J, with 5 as the unmatched junction base count. From the cysteine up to the phenylalanine, the CDR3 has a length of 16 residues. Of all the DNA, just the CDR3 is kept, 48 bases in frame from base 1. CDR1 is given as SGHVS and CDR2 as FNYEAQ, both from the germline V gene. Study-wide findings and limitations: Fewer insertions were carried by abundant cord blood beta clonotypes, a similar but weaker trend appeared in young adult naive repertoires, and no such trend appeared in memory repertoires. In beta out-of-frame sequences, excess twin sharing was weaker, because having fewer shared sequences lowered the signal-to-noise ratio. In monozygotic twins, recombination models systematically underestimated out-of-frame TCR alpha sharing, but the models matched the sharing seen between unrelated individuals. Because the same donors could not be followed over many years, conclusions were based on cross-sectional statistical analysis. Compared with coincidental sharing between unrelated individuals, an excess of low generation-probability sequences was observed among out-of-frame TCR alpha sequences shared between twins. Zero-insertion analyses could be partly confounded by invariant T cells such as MAIT and iNKT, though diverse VJ usage argued against such confounding for most clonotypes.

Every donor was a healthy Caucasian. The researchers also sequenced three unrelated adults who were not twins: a male aged 18 to 29, a male aged 50 to 59, and a female aged 50 to 59. Using Miltenyi CD45RO+ enrichment and human naive T-cell isolation kits, memory (CD45RO+) and naive T cells were isolated from PBMC. A note on this clonotype: Its antigen is still unknown. No clone much larger than this one lies a single base away; base qualities are absent.

This chain joins TRBV7-6 to TRBJ1-3, and TRBD1 matches 8 of the central bases. The sequence derives from a woman in her fifties or sixties in good health. Sequences were obtained from naive T cells sorted from blood. The cell subset or site label, read with the paper, signifies: cells isolated with a human naive T-cell isolation kit. The CDR3 in this case is CASSLAPRTGGNTIYF. The DNA reads as follows: TGTGCCAGCAGCTTAGCGCCACGGACAGGGGGAAACACCATATATTTT.